These 31 T cell receptor beta chains originate from one sample sequenced in a study of control samples from healthy donors and cancer patients (TCRdb year 2020). The library was made by the immunoSEQ multiplex PCR assay. TCRdb stores this immuneACCESS table with in-frame sequences only. Part of the clones is absent; in the studies checked, under half of the shortfall reflects unresolved V genes, and no reason is known for the rest. This sample is represented by some 130,000 clones; 85% to 95% of them were singletons. The ten largest clones take up more than 1.5% of the sample. Sequencing was performed on PBMCs. The receptor source for this set is a man over 45 with head and neck cancer.

This chain joins TRBV15 and TRBJ1-4; D might be TRBD1 (6 bases). The germline CDR1 and CDR2 sequences are LNHNV and YYDKDF (reference sequence). CDR3 length equals 16 residues. V dropped 0 bases and J dropped 7 bases, with 15 bases sitting between them. CDR3 sequence reads: CATSRDSRGWGEKLFF. The CDR3 coding sequence is TGTGCCACCAGCAGAGATTCCAGGGGATGGGGTGAAAAACTGTTTTTT.

The chain carries TRBV7-3 and TRBJ2-2; D remains unclear. CDR1 SGHTA and CDR2 FQGTGA come from the germline V gene. V was clipped by 5 bases and J by 1 base, with 8 bases between them. This CDR3 has 14 residues. CDR3 protein: CASSRELNTGELFF. Written as DNA, the CDR3 is TGTGCCAGCAGCCGAGAACTGAACACCGGGGAGCTGTTTTTT.

The chain carries TRBV7-3 and TRBJ2-1; 7 nucleotides match TRBD2. Germline loops: CDR1 SGHTA, CDR2 FQGTGA. The CDR3 consists of 13 residues. V gave up 1 base and J gave up 10 bases; unmatched junction bases: 4. Here the CDR3 reads CASSLRLSGEQFF. CDR3 nucleotide sequence: TGTGCCAGCAGCTTAAGGCTTAGCGGGGAGCAGTTCTTC.

This chain uses TRBV19 with TRBJ1-1; D is ambiguous. V lost 1 base and J 1 base, leaving 4 bases between the germline ends. Germline CDR1 LNHDA, CDR2 SQIVND (reference sequence). The CDR3 loop spans 13 amino acids. CDR3 amino acids: CASSIGANTEAFF. The CDR3 DNA sequence: TGTGCCAGTAGTATAGGAGCGAACACTGAAGCTTTCTTT. Full variable domain (remainder filled in from reference TRBV19 and TRBJ1-1): DGGITQSPKYLFRKEGQNVTLSCEQNLNHDAMYWYRQDPGQGLRLIYYSQIVNDFQKGDIAEGYSVSREKKESFPLTVTSAQKNPTAFYLCASSIGANTEAFFGQGTRLTVV.

The chain carries TRBV28 and TRBJ1-2; D ambiguous. CDR3 length: 11 amino acids. The germline V gene encodes CDR1 MDHEN and CDR2 SYDVKM. Trimming shortened V by 5 bases and J by 6 bases, and 7 bases separated the two germline ends. CDR3 sequence reads: CASSLRDGYTF. Written as DNA, the CDR3 is TGTGCCAGCAGTCTGAGAGATGGCTACACCTTC.

V usage is TRBV7-9 and J usage is TRBJ2-1, with 8 bases identical to TRBD1. Looked up from germline, CDR1 is SEHNR and CDR2 is FQNEAQ (reference sequence). This CDR3 has 16 amino acids. Trimming removed 1 base from V and 8 bases from J; junction bases left unmatched: 10. The CDR3 region is CASSLGTGGGLDEQFF. CDR3 in DNA: TGTGCCAGCAGCTTAGGAACAGGGGGAGGTTTGGATGAGCAGTTCTTC.

The rearrangement links TRBV18 to TRBJ1-1; 7 nucleotides agree with TRBD1. The CDR3 spans 14 residues. V trimming: 4 bases; J trimming: 6 bases; junction bases outside the gene matches: 8. Germline V gives CDR1 KGHSH, CDR2 LQKENI. CDR3 nucleotide sequence: TGTGCCAGCTCACTTTCCCAGGGGGTGGCTGAAGCTTTCTTT. Translation: CASSLSQGVAEAFF.

The chain carries TRBV6-2 or TRBV6-3 and TRBJ2-7; 7 positions agree with TRBD2. Germline assignment: CDR1 MNHEY and CDR2 SVGEGT. The V gene end was trimmed by 4 bases and the J gene end by 7 bases; junction bases not matched to a gene: 7. The CDR3 is 13 residues long. Here the CDR3 DNA reads TGTGCCAGCAGTTGGGCTGAAGCGGGGGAGCAGTACTTC. Amino acid sequence: CASSWAEAGEQYF.

The chain uses TRBV5-1 and TRBJ1-1; D is unclear. The CDR3 spans 16 residues. V lost 0 bases to trimming and J lost 4 bases, with 16 bases between them. The V gene's germline CDR1 is SGHRS and CDR2 YFSETQ. DNA of the CDR3: TGCGCCAGCAGCTTGGCCCAAGGTATTTTCGGCACTGAAGCTTTCTTT. As protein: CASSLAQGIFGTEAFF. The full variable domain, its missing parts supplied by reference TRBV5-1 and TRBJ1-1, is KAGVTQTPRYLIKTRGQQVTLSCSPISGHRSVSWYQQTPGQGLQFLFEYFSETQRNKGNFPGRFSGRQFSNSRSEMNVSTLELGDSALYLCASSLAQGIFGTEAFFGQGTRLTVV.

J is TRBJ2-3 and V is TRBV3-1 (or the pseudogene TRBV3-2), with TRBD2 as a possible D gene (6 bases). The germline V gene encodes CDR1 LGHDT and CDR2 YNNKEL (reference sequence). Trimming left V 10 bases short and J 5 bases short, with 16 bases between. The CDR3 extends over 13 amino acids. The CDR3 loop is CATLFRDLDTQYF. CDR3 bases: TGTGCCACATTGTTCCGGGACTTAGATACGCAGTATTTT.

The rearrangement links TRBV19 to TRBJ2-7, with D tentatively TRBD2 (5 bases). Germline lookup yields CDR1 LNHDA and CDR2 SQIVND (reference sequence). This CDR3 comprises 14 residues. The V and J ends lost 5 bases and 4 bases respectively, with 15 bases between them. The CDR3 sequence: CASSPQPGTYEQYF. In DNA form, the CDR3 reads TGTGCCAGTAGTCCCCAGCCGGGAACTTACGAGCAGTACTTC.

This sequence joins TRBV3-1 (or the pseudogene TRBV3-2) and TRBJ2-5, with 9 bases that match TRBD2. The trim removed 6 bases at V and 2 bases at J, leaving 10 bases unmatched. The germline CDR1 and CDR2 sequences are LGHDT and YNNKEL (reference sequence). The CDR3 contains 16 residues. CDR3 coding DNA: TGTGCCAGCAGTTACCTAGCGGGGAAGGGGCAAGAGACCCAGTACTTC. Its protein product is CASSYLAGKGQETQYF.

This clone was counted a few times. The chain couples TRBV4-1 to TRBJ1-5, with D unclear. Germline CDR1 is MGHRA and CDR2 is YSYEKL. The CDR3 runs to 22 residues. V was cut by 2 bases and J by 8 bases, with 37 bases left in between. The chain's CDR3 is CASSQFPRAHLTYPFVFEPQHF. For the CDR3, the DNA is TGCGCCAGCAGCCAATTTCCCAGAGCCCATCTCACCTACCCTTTCGTTTTCGAGCCCCAGCATTTT.

The chain is built from TRBV19 and TRBJ1-1; D call uncertain. Germline CDR1 LNHDA, CDR2 SQIVND (reference sequence). This CDR3 spans 15 amino acids. V was cut by 7 bases and J by 4 bases, with 19 bases left in between. The CDR3, as DNA: TGTGCCAGTAATGTGGTCGATTCTTGGCGCACTGAAGCTTTCTTT. This translates into CASNVVDSWRTEAFF.

V gene TRBV27 combines with J gene TRBJ2-5, with 8 bases lining up with TRBD2. The junction had 7 bases not matched to a gene; V was cut back by 3 bases and J by 7 bases. This CDR3 spans 14 amino acids. Per the germline V gene, CDR1 is MNHEY and CDR2 is SMNVEV (reference sequence). CDR3 sequence: CASSFSGGGWTQYF. As DNA, the CDR3 is TGTGCCAGCAGTTTTTCGGGGGGGGGTTGGACCCAGTACTTC.

The rearrangement joins TRBV28 to TRBJ1-2; 7 bases line up with TRBD1. V lost 5 bases and J lost 8; bases outside the gene matches: 8. This CDR3 has 13 residues. CDR1 MDHEN and CDR2 SYDVKM come from the germline V gene. The CDR3 DNA reads TGTGCCAGCAGTCCACAGGGGTTTGTGGGCTACACCTTC. It codes for CASSPQGFVGYTF.

This chain uses TRBV9 with TRBJ2-1; TRBD2 aligns across 12 bases. V lost 3 bases, J lost 15 bases, and 4 bases stayed unmatched. The germline gives CDR1 SGDLS, CDR2 YYNGEE. The CDR3 spans 12 residues. CDR3 region: CASSAGLAGLFF. The CDR3 DNA sequence: TGTGCCAGCAGCGCTGGACTAGCGGGGTTGTTCTTC.

V usage is TRBV2 and J usage is TRBJ1-5; the match to TRBD1 covers 7 bases. The germline gives CDR1 SNHLY, CDR2 FYNNEI. CDR3 length: 16 residues. J was trimmed by 5 bases and V by 1 base; bases with no gene match: 8. The CDR3 loop is CASSEDGQGGDQPQHF. Written as DNA, the CDR3 is TGTGCCAGCAGTGAAGATGGGCAGGGGGGGGATCAGCCCCAGCATTTT.

The V and J genes are TRBV7-2 and TRBJ1-6; 10 nucleotides agree with TRBD1. Germline V gene lookup returns CDR1 SGHTA and CDR2 FQGNSA. The CDR3 sequence is 17 residues long. The V segment lost 3 bases and the J segment 2 bases; nucleotides outside the gene matches: 4. The CDR3 DNA reads TGTGCCAGCAGCTTTTCGACAGGGGGCGCCTATAATTCACCCCTCCACTTT. Encoded protein: CASSFSTGGAYNSPLHF.

V usage is TRBV9 and J usage is TRBJ2-7; no firm D call. Germline CDR1 and CDR2: SGDLS and YYNGEE. The V end lost 3 bases, the J end lost 2 bases, and 6 bases lay between the germline ends. There are 12 residues in the CDR3. CDR3 nucleotide sequence: TGTGCCAGCAGCGCCGATACCTACGAGCAGTACTTC. Its protein product is CASSADTYEQYF.

The gene calls are TRBV3-1 (or the pseudogene TRBV3-2) and TRBJ1-1, with D maybe TRBD1 (6 bases). Germline CDR1 is LGHDT and CDR2 is YNNKEL (reference sequence). This CDR3 is built from 17 residues. Trimming stripped 1 base from V and 5 bases from J, with 20 bases between. CDR3 sequence reads: CASSQGSPFGGLTEAFF. CDR3 bases: TGTGCCAGCAGCCAAGGATCCCCGTTCGGGGGGCTTACTGAAGCTTTCTTT.

The rearrangement joins TRBV7-3 to TRBJ2-3, with 9 bases matching TRBD2. The CDR3 runs to 15 residues. V trimming: 5 bases; J trimming: 7 bases; junction bases outside the gene matches: 10. Germline V gene sequence: CDR1 SGHTA, CDR2 FQGTGA. Written as DNA, the CDR3 is TGTGCCAGCAGCCTCGGCGGGGGGGCCTCGTATACGCAGTATTTT. Amino acid sequence: CASSLGGGASYTQYF.

With respect to this clone: Mismatch with germline at one junction end may stem from a read error. This rearrangement joins TRBV2 to TRBJ1-5; weak D call: TRBD1 (6 bases). Germline CDR1 reads SNHLY; CDR2 reads FYNNEI. There are 15 residues in the CDR3. This CDR3 reads CASREGFGGWQPQHF. The CDR3 nucleotides are TGTGCCAGCAGGGAAGGGTTTGGGGGCTGGCAGCCCCAGCATTTT.

The CDR3, as DNA: TGCGCCAGCAGCTTGGTAGTGAACCTAGACAGGGCCTTTGGAAAACTGTTTTTT. This translates into CASSLVVNLDRAFGKLFF. The chain links TRBV5-1 to TRBJ1-4; 7 nucleotides match TRBD1. Per the germline V gene, CDR1 is SGHRS and CDR2 is YFSETQ. The V gene end was trimmed by 0 bases and the J gene end by 10 bases; junction bases not matched to a gene: 18. This CDR3 has 18 residues. The variable domain in full, completed from reference TRBV5-1 and TRBJ1-4, reads KAGVTQTPRYLIKTRGQQVTLSCSPISGHRSVSWYQQTPGQGLQFLFEYFSETQRNKGNFPGRFSGRQFSNSRSEMNVSTLELGDSALYLCASSLVVNLDRAFGKLFFGSGTQLSVL.

The genes are TRBV19 and TRBJ1-1; D perhaps matches TRBD1 (6 bases). The CDR3 spans 14 residues. V lost 3 bases and J lost 6, with 14 bases in between. Germline CDR1 reads LNHDA; CDR2 reads SQIVND (reference sequence). The CDR3 here is CASSITTGQAEAFF. In nucleotides, the CDR3 is TGTGCCAGTAGTATCACGACAGGCCAGGCTGAAGCTTTCTTT.

This chain uses TRBV5-1 with TRBJ1-5, with 7 positions matching TRBD1. Trimming at V came to 0 bases and at J to 6 bases, leaving 6 bases not matched to a gene. The CDR3 runs 15 residues. Germline CDR1 is SGHRS and CDR2 is YFSETQ. The DNA for the CDR3 is TGCGCCAGCAGCTTGGAAGGGGGCAATGGTCAGCCCCAGCATTTT. This translates into CASSLEGGNGQPQHF.

This chain connects TRBV6-5 to TRBJ1-2; 7 bases line up with TRBD1. This CDR3 region has 15 residues. Germline V lookup: CDR1 MNHEY, CDR2 SVGAGI. J gave up 4 bases and V 6 bases, and 11 bases lay outside the gene matches. In DNA form, the CDR3 reads TGTGCCAGCAGGAGTACAGGGGAGGTGGGCTATGGCTACACCTTC. Its translation is CASRSTGEVGYGYTF.

This clone was observed a single time. V gene TRBV7-2 combines with J gene TRBJ2-4; TRBD2 matches 7 bases. Germline CDR1 is SGHTA and CDR2 is FQGNSA. V lost 2 bases to trimming and J lost 0 bases; unmatched junction nucleotides: 13. This CDR3 has 19 residues. DNA of the CDR3: TGTGCCAGCAGCTTAATCCGGGAGGCGCCGACTCTAGCCAAAAACATTCAGTACTTC. Translating it yields CASSLIREAPTLAKNIQYF.

The chain is built from TRBV7-2 and TRBJ1-2, with a tentative D call TRBD1 (6 bases). The CDR3 totals 15 residues. CDR1 and CDR2 (germline): SGHTA, FQGNSA. The V end was cut by 6 bases, the J end by 4 bases, with 18 bases between. The CDR3 here is CASRPTGRPGYGYTF. The CDR3 DNA reads TGTGCCAGCAGACCCACAGGGAGACCAGGCTATGGCTACACCTTC.

The gene calls are TRBV18 and TRBJ1-1; 10 positions agree with TRBD1. Germline V lookup: CDR1 KGHSH, CDR2 LQKENI. V was pared by 7 bases and J by 3 bases, with 5 bases of the junction left unmatched. CDR3 length: 14 amino acids. The CDR3 sequence is CASFQDRGDTEAFF. CDR3 in DNA: TGTGCCAGCTTTCAGGACAGGGGGGACACTGAAGCTTTCTTT.

The rearrangement joins TRBV6-5 to TRBJ1-2; TRBD1 matches at 7 bases. The CDR3 is 13 residues long. J was trimmed by 7 bases and V by 4 bases; bases with no gene match: 6. Germline V gene lookup returns CDR1 MNHEY and CDR2 SVGAGI. Written as DNA, the CDR3 is TGTGCCAGCAGTTTCACCGACAGGGCTGGCTACACCTTC. It translates to CASSFTDRAGYTF.